This T cell receptor (beta chain) was obtained from a study of shared clonotypes between healthy human individuals. Study outcomes and limitations: Naive CD4 clonotypes were shared across a handful of donors at around 5.4%.

The CDR3 is 15 amino acids. Trimming cost V 7 bases and J 4 bases; bases outside gene matches: 9. Germline V lookup: CDR1 SEHNR, CDR2 FQNEAQ (reference sequence). This clone was picked up one time. Its target is unknown. All of the donors resided in Nashville, Tennessee, and each was a Caucasian adult. Only in-frame clones appear in the TCRdb table, and some are missing; sequencing was by immunoSEQ multiplex PCR. The sample lists a few million clones; roughly nine tenths were seen once. The source is a man younger than 35 in good health. Sequencing used naive CD4+ T cells sorted from blood. Subset denoted: CD45RA+ positively selected. The chain has TRBV7-9 and TRBJ2-1; 8 nucleotides match TRBD1. The CDR3 reads CASTKGQESYNEQFF. Here the CDR3 DNA reads TGTGCCAGCACCAAGGGACAGGAGTCATACAATGAGCAGTTCTTC.